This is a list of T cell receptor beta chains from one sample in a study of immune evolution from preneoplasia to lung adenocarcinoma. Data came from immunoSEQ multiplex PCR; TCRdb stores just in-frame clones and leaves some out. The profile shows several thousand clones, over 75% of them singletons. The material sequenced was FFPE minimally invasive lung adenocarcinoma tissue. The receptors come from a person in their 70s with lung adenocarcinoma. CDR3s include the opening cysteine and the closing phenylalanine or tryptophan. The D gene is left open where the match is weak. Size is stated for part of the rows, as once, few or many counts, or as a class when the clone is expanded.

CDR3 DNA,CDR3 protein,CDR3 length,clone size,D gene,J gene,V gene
TGCGCCAGCAGCTTCGGGGGTATGTGGGGAGAGACCCAGTACTTC,CASSFGGMWGETQYF,15,.,.,TRBJ2-5,TRBV5-1
TGTGCCAGCGGGGGGACAGGGCGGCAGCCCCAGCATTTT,CASGGTGRQPQHF,13,.,TRBD1,TRBJ1-5,TRBV2
TGTGCCAGCAGTGACTCAGGCGGGGGGGCCGCAGATACGCAGTATTTT,CASSDSGGGAADTQYF,16,large,TRBD2,TRBJ2-3,TRBV6-4
TGTGCCAGCAGGAACTGGGGGGTCACAGATACGCAGTATTTT,CASRNWGVTDTQYF,14,.,.,TRBJ2-3,TRBV27
TGTGCCAGCAGCCGTGGACTAGCGGCGACCGGGGAGCTGTTTTTT,CASSRGLAATGELFF,15,few,TRBD2,TRBJ2-2,TRBV9
TGTGCCTGGAGTGTTCAGTGGCCTTACTCTGGGGCCAACGTCCTGACTTTC,CAWSVQWPYSGANVLTF,17,.,.,TRBJ2-6,TRBV30
TGTGCCAGCAGCTTAGGTCCAGAGGCCAATCAGCCCCAGCATTTT,CASSLGPEANQPQHF,15,.,.,TRBJ1-5,TRBV11-1
TGTGCCAGCAGTGAAGCGACCAGGTACCCCTACGAGCAGTACTTC,CASSEATRYPYEQYF,15,.,.,TRBJ2-7,TRBV6-1
TGTGCCAGCAGCGGGACAGTTCGCATGAACACTGAAGCTTTCTTT,CASSGTVRMNTEAFF,15,.,TRBD1,TRBJ1-1,TRBV28
TGTGCCAGCAGCCCGGGGTACACTGAAGCTTTCTTT,CASSPGYTEAFF,12,.,.,TRBJ1-1,TRBV11-2
TGTGCCAGCACCCGCGGGACAAGGGGTGATTCACCCCTCCACTTT,CASTRGTRGDSPLHF,15,once,.,TRBJ1-6,TRBV6-5
TGTGCCAGCAGTGGACAGGGAAGGAATCAGCCCCAGCATTTT,CASSGQGRNQPQHF,14,few,TRBD1,TRBJ1-5,TRBV2
TGTGCCAGCAGTACACGGGGGAATTCACCCCTCCACTTT,CASSTRGNSPLHF,13,few,.,TRBJ1-6,TRBV27
TGTGCCAGCAGGAGGGACAGCTCCTATAATTCACCCCTCCACTTT,CASRRDSSYNSPLHF,15,.,TRBD1,TRBJ1-6,TRBV2
TGTGCCAGCTCCCAAAGACAGCCAAGGGATAATTCACCCCTCCACTTT,CASSQRQPRDNSPLHF,16,.,.,TRBJ1-6,TRBV18
TGTGCCAGCTCATTCATGCGGTCTTCCAGCTCTGGAAACACCATATATTTT,CASSFMRSSSSGNTIYF,17,once,.,TRBJ1-3,TRBV18